The text below deals with one TCR beta chain. As yet, its antigen is unknown. A read error may account for a junction end that differs from germline. The source of the sample is a study of blood T cells in healthy people across ages. The study, taken as a whole, reports: Possibly, changes in expanded clonotypes were confounded because donor CMV status was unknown. It was not possible, with unsorted PBMCs, to conclusively compare naive and antigen-experienced cells.

Through a sample-barcoded 5' primer and a J-beta primer mix, a second PCR was run for roughly 6 to 12 cycles. TCRdb re-called the 5' RACE reads through MiXCR, storing one row per CDR3 protein. The sample has 800,000 to 1,000,000 distinct CDR3 sequences, about 48% seen once. This receptor was taken from a man aged 25 to 45 in good health. The specimen sequenced was blood.

The CDR3 nucleotides read TGTACCAGCAGCTACCCCAGGGGCCCTCAAGAGACCCAGTACTTC. Translating gives CTSSYPRGPQETQYF. The rearrangement uses TRBV11-2 and TRBJ2-5; D possibly corresponds to TRBD1 (6 bases). Germline assignment: CDR1 SGHAT and CDR2 FQNNGV. The CDR3 has 15 amino acids. The full variable domain, with the rest looked up from reference TRBV11-2 and TRBJ2-5, is EAGVAQSPRYKIIEKRQSVAFWCNPISGHATLYWYQQILGQGPKLLIQFQNNGVVDDSQLPKDRFSAERLKGVDSTLKIQPAKLEDSAVYLCTSSYPRGPQETQYFGPGTRLLVL.